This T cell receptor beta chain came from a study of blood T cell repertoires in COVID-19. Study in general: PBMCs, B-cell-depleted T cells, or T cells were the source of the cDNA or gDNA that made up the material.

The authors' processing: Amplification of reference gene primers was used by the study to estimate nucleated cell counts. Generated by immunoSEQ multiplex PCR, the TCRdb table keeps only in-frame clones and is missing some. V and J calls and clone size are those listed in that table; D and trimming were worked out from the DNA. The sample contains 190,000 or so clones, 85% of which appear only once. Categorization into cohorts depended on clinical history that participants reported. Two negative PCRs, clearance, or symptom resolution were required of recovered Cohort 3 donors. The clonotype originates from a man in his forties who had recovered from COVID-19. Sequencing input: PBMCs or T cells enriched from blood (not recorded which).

The CDR3 DNA reads TGTGCCAGTAGTATCGTCCAGGGCGTATATAATTCACCCCTCCACTTT. Its protein is CASSIVQGVYNSPLHF. This chain joins TRBV19 and TRBJ1-6; a weak D match, TRBD1 (5 bases). Germline V gives CDR1 LNHDA, CDR2 SQIVND (reference sequence). This CDR3 contains 16 residues. With 3 bases removed from V and 4 bases from J, the gap between germline ends came to 13 bases.